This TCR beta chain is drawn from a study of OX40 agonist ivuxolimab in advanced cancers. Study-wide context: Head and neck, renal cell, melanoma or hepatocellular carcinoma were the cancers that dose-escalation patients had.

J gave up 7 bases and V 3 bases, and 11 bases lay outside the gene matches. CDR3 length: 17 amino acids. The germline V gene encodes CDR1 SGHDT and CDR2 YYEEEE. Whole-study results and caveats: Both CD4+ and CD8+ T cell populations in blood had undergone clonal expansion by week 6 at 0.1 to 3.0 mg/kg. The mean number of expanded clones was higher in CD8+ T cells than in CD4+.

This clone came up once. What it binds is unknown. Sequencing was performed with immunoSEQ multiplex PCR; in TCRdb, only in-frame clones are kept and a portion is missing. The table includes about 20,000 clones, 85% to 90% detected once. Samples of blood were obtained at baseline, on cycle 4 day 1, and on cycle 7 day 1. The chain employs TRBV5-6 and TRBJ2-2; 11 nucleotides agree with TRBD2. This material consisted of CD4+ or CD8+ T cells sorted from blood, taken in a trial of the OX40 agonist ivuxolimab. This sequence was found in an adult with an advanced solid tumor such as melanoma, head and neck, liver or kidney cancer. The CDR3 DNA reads TGTGCCAGCAGCTGGGGCACTAGCGGGAGAAACGGCGGGGAGCTGTTTTTT. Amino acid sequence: CASSWGTSGRNGGELFF.